This T cell receptor (beta chain) was identified in a study of shared clonotypes between healthy human individuals. Study information: Donors, aged 18 to 49, were a couple of women and three men.

Germline-derived CDR1 and CDR2 are LNHDA and SQIVND (reference sequence). V gave up 3 bases and J gave up 1 base, with 6 bases separating them. This CDR3 region has 13 residues. Clones were sequenced by immunoSEQ multiplex PCR, and TCRdb holds only the in-frame ones, with some missing. The data hold approximately 980,000 clones, with roughly 72% observed a single time. This receptor was taken from a man aged 18-30 years in good health. The specimen was memory CD4+ T cells sorted from blood. Stated subset: CD45RA-negative fraction. V is TRBV19 and J is TRBJ1-1, with D uncertain. In nucleotides, the CDR3 is TGTGCCAGTAGTATGCAGGAGAACACTGAAGCTTTCTTT. Encoded protein: CASSMQENTEAFF.